Listed here is a single TCR beta chain. Its target is not known. The time point here: persistent/refractory GD, antithyroid drugs over 5 years with positive TRAb. The TCR library was made from RNA extracted from PBMCs. Roughly 10-milliliter peripheral blood samples went into EDTA tubes. The sample belongs to a study of regulatory T cells in long-lasting Graves disease. For the study at large: Patients met the persistent Graves' disease definition after over 5 years of antithyroid drugs with positive TSH receptor antibodies.

Combining iRepertoire HTBI primers with Arm-PCR of CDR3 regions, the authors built TCR beta libraries. TCRdb called the multiplex PCR reads again in MiXCR, with one record for every CDR3 protein. The profile shows a few hundred thousand distinct CDR3 sequences, less than 25% of them singletons. The germline CDR1 and CDR2 sequences are LNHDA and SQIVND (reference sequence). The CDR3 is 18 amino acids. Trimming pared 6 bases from V and 4 bases from J, leaving 27 bases between. General study points: The study found persistent patients shared more public clonotypes (approximately 2,700) than new patients (about 1,000). Persistent Graves' cases showed lower TCR diversity than newly diagnosed cases.

This clonotype was obtained from a female donor with Graves disease. The rearrangement uses TRBV19 and TRBJ1-2; maybe TRBD1 (6 bases). The sample here was peripheral blood mononuclear cells (PBMCs), taken when the disease was refractory, from a patient treated with antithyroid drugs. The DNA of the CDR3 is TGTGCCAGTAGACGTCGAATCGGGTTGAGGGGGGGCTTCTATGGCTACACCTTC. Its translation: CASRRRIGLRGGFYGYTF.